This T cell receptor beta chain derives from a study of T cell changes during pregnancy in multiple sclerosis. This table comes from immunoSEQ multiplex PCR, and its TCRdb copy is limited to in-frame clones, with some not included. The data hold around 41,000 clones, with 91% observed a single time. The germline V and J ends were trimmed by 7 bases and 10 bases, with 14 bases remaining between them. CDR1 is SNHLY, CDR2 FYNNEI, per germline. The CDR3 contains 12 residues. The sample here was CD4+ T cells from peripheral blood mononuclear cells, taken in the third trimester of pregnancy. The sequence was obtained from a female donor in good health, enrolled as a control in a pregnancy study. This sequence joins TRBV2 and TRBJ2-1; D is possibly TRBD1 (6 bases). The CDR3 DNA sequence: TGTGCCAGCAACCTCAGGGGAAACGAGCAGTTCTTC. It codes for CASNLRGNEQFF.